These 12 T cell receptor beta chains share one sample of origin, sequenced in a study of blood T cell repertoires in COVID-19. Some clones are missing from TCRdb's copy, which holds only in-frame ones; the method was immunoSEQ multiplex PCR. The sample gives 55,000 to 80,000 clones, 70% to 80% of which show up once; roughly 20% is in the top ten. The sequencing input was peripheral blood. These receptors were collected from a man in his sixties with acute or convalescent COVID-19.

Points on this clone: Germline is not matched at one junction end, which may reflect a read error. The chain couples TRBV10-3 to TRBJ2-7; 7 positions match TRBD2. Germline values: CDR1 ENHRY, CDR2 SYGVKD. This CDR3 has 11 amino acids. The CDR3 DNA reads TGTGCCATCAGTTACGGCGGGGGTTTTTTCTTC. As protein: CAISYGGGFFF.

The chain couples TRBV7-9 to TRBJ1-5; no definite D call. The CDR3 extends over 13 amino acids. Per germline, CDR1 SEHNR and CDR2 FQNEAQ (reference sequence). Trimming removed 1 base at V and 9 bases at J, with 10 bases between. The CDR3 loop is CASSLVDFRPQHF. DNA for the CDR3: TGTGCCAGCAGCTTAGTTGACTTTCGGCCCCAGCATTTT.

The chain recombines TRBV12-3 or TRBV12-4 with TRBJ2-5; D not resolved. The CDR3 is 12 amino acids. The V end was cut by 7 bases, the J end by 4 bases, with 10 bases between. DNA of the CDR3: TGTGCCAGCACCCGACTTGGAGAGACCCAGTACTTC. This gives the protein CASTRLGETQYF.

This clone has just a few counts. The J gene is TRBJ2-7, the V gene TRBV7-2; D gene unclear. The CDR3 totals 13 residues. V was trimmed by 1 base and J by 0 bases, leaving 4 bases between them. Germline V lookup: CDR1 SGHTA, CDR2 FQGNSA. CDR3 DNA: TGTGCCAGCAGCTTAGACAGCTCCTACGAGCAGTACTTC. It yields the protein CASSLDSSYEQYF.

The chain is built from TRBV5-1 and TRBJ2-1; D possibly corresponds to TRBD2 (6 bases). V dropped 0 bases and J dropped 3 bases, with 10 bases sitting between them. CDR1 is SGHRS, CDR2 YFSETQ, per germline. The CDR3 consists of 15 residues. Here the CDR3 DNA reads TGCGCCAGCAGCTTGGACGGGAGCAGCTACAATGAGCAGTTCTTC. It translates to CASSLDGSSYNEQFF.

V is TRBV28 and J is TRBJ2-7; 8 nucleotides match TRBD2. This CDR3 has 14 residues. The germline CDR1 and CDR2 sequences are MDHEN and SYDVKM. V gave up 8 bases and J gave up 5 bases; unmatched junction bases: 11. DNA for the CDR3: TGTGCCAGCCCCGGGAGGGCCAAAGTCCACGAGCAGTACTTC. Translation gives CASPGRAKVHEQYF. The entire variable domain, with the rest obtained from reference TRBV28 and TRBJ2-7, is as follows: DVKVTQSSRYLVKRTGEKVFLECVQDMDHENMFWYRQDPGLGLRLIYFSYDVKMKEKGDIPEGYSVSREKKERFSLILESASTNQTSMYLCASPGRAKVHEQYFGPGTRLTVT.

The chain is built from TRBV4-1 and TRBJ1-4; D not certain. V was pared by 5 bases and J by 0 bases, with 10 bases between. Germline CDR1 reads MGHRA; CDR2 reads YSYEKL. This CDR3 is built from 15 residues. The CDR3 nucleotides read TGCGCCAGCAGCAGAACACGCACAACTAATGAAAAACTGTTTTTT. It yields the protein CASSRTRTTNEKLFF.

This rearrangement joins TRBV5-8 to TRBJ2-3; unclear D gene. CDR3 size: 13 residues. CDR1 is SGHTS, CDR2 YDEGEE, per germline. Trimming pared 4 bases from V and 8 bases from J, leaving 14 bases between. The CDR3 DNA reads TGTGCCAGCAGCCGCTTGTTAGGCGGTACGCAGTATTTT. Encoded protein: CASSRLLGGTQYF. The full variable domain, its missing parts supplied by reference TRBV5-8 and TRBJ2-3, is EAGVTQSPTHLIKTRGQQATLRCSPISGHTSVYWYQQALGLGLQFLLWYDEGEERNRGNFPPRFSGRQFPNYSSELNVNALELEDSALYLCASSRLLGGTQYFGPGTRLTVL.

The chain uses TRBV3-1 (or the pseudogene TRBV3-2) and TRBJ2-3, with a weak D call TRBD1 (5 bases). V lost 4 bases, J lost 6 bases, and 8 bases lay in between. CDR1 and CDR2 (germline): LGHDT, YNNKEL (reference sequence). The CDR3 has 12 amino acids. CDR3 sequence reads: CASSPPGDTQYF. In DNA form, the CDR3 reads TGTGCCAGCAGCCCACCAGGGGATACGCAGTATTTT.

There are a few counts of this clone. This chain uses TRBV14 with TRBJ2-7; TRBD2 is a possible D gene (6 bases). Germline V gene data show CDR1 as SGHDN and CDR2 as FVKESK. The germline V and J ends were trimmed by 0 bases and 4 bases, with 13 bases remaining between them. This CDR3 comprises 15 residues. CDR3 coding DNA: TGTGCCAGCAGCCAAGAACCCGGGGGTAGATACGAGCAGTACTTC. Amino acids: CASSQEPGGRYEQYF.

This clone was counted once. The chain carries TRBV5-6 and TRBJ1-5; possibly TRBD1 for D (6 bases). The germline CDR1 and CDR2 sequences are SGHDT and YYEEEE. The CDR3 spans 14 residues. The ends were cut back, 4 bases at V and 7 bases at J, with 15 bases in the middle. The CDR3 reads CASSTGGAGQPQHF. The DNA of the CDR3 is TGTGCCAGCAGCACCGGGGGGGCCGGGCAGCCCCAGCATTTT.

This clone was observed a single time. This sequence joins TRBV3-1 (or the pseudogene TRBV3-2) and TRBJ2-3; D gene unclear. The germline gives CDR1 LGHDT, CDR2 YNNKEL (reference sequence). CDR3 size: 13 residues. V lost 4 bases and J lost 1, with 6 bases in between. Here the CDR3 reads CASSPQGTDTQYF. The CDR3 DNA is TGTGCCAGCAGCCCCCAGGGCACAGATACGCAGTATTTT.